The following is a T cell receptor (beta chain) sequence with its context. The data are from a study of blood T cell repertoires in COVID-19. Study as a whole: From T cells, B-cell-depleted T cells, or PBMCs came the material, which was cDNA or gDNA.

Participant age was roughly 18 to 89 years, and participants resided in fewer than 30 US areas. Before being deemed recovered, Cohort 3 donors had two negative PCRs, clearance, or symptom resolution. There are 14 residues in the CDR3. Losses at the gene ends were 6 bases for V and 4 bases for J; bases not matched to a gene: 7. In germline, CDR1 is ENHRY, CDR2 SYGVKD. Measured with immunoSEQ multiplex PCR; TCRdb has only the in-frame clones, and not every one. Of roughly 340,000 clones in the sample, 85% to 90% are singletons; the top ten hold over 0.95%. The sequenced sample consisted of PBMCs or T cells enriched from blood (not recorded which). The clonotype originates from a man between 18 and 29 years old who had recovered from COVID-19. The chain uses TRBV10-3 and TRBJ2-3; 7 nucleotides match TRBD1. The chain's CDR3 is CAIRLTGTSDTQYF. The CDR3 coding sequence is TGTGCCATCAGACTGACAGGGACCTCAGATACGCAGTATTTT.